This T cell receptor beta chain comes out of a study of regulatory T cells in long-lasting Graves disease (dated by TCRdb to the early 2020s). Background for the entire study: Newly diagnosed Graves' disease patients had taken antithyroid drugs for less than 3 months. Peripheral blood TCR sequencing and RNA sequencing compared persistent Graves' disease patients with newly diagnosed Graves' disease patients. The study was conducted in China and was registered as a clinical trial. A total of approximately 35 samples were covered by TCR sequencing, comprising some 13 persistent and around 20 newly diagnosed Graves' disease patients.

Points the paper makes about the study in general: The authors acknowledged the small sample size as a limitation that may reduce accuracy. Sequencing and analysis were limited to the TCR beta chain. Patients with persistent disease shared more public clonotypes (approximately 2,500) than newly diagnosed patients did (approximately 970). Persistent disease showed preferential use of TRBV28, TRBJ1-2 and TRBJ2-5, whereas newly diagnosed disease favored TRBV20-1 and TRBJ2-1. Only peripheral blood was studied, because thyroid tissue, the primary lesion, was inaccessible. Lower TCR Shannon entropy and fewer highly expanded clones were observed in persistent Graves' disease patients than in newly diagnosed patients, which suggested clonal expansion.

Libraries were constructed by multiplex PCR. Data came from an Illumina HiSeq 4000. To build TCR beta libraries, CDR3 regions were amplified by Arm-PCR using iRepertoire HTBI primers. Gel purification was performed on PCR products prior to sequencing. On the authors' methods: Gene usage analysis of CDR3 amino acid clonotypes relied on the 60 or so TRBV and about 15 TRBJ segments identified across samples. Filtered high-quality paired reads were merged into contigs using COPE and FqMerger. BLAST was used to align contigs to IMGT TRBV, TRBD and TRBJ reference genes, with CDR3 defined following IMGT. Clonotypes above 0.1% frequency were classified as highly expanded clones. Repertoire diversity was measured by Shannon entropy, and V-J evenness by the Gini coefficient. Clonotypes shared by more than one individual were considered public. TCRdb redid the processing of the public reads, applying fastp at Q25 and MiXCR, and retained in-frame beta chains. Each entry is one CDR3 protein sequence, shown with its most common DNA and genes. V and J calls and clone size were set by TCRdb, not the authors. This sample is represented by about 540,000 distinct CDR3 sequences; about 14% of them were singletons. About 10% of the sample belongs to the ten largest clones.

The time point label for this specimen denotes: newly diagnosed GD, antithyroid drugs for less than 3 months. For both TCR sequencing and RNA sequencing, RNA was extracted from PBMCs in TRIzol. The diagnosis of Graves' disease was made according to American Thyroid Association guidelines. Patients were recruited from an endocrinology department in Xi'an, China. Each patient gave about 9.1 milliliters of peripheral blood, collected in an EDTA anticoagulant tube. Ficoll Paque Plus density gradient separation was used to isolate PBMCs, and no further T cell sorting was done. An Agilent 2100 Bioanalyzer and agarose gel were used to check RNA quality, and a NanoDrop 2000 was used to measure RNA concentration. Compared with germline, V lacks 5 bases and J lacks 10 bases; bases without a gene match: 11. The CDR3 measures 15 amino acids from cysteine to phenylalanine. Only the CDR3 portion is preserved as DNA: 45 bases, with reading frame beginning at the first base.

A note on this clonotype: What this receptor recognizes is not known. No clone much larger than this one lies a single base away; base qualities are absent.

These same data were also listed under a study on T cells in Graves' hyperthyroidism and ophthalmopathy. As noted in the second study: Stable Graves' hyperthyroidism was defined as the absence of progression to ophthalmopathy over 18 months of follow-up. Hyperthyroidism patients were newly diagnosed, had a disease duration of under 2 months, and were aged 18 to 65 years. The study excluded patients with uncontrolled infections, other autoimmune diseases, pregnancy or lactation. Diagnoses relied on clinical symptoms, serum thyroxine and TRAb, thyroid ultrasound and orbital computed tomography. The TCR CDR3 was subjected to a first round of RT-PCR using the HTBI primer set and the Qiagen OneStep RT-PCR kit. Most expanded thyroid clonotypes (frequency above 0.001) were also detected in blood, suggesting blood repertoires may reflect thyroid immune responses. A model built on a 13 V-J signature distinguished ophthalmopathy from stable hyperthyroidism, reaching 85% to 90% sensitivity and under 84% specificity in cross-validation and 80%/75% in testing. In validation, the model predicted progression to ophthalmopathy with 55% to 71% sensitivity and 72.22% specificity, a median of 6.5 months before onset. To identify distinguishing TCR V-J signatures, a discovery cohort of some 99 patients was used, comprising 40 to 45 with Graves' ophthalmopathy and 57 with stable Graves' hyperthyroidism. Whether ophthalmopathy could be predicted prospectively was tested in an independent validation cohort made up of approximately 19 hyperthyroidism patients plus 17 patients who later progressed to ophthalmopathy. The roughly 100 discovery patients were randomly divided into training and test sets at a 7:3 ratio. The study also compared thyroid tissue and blood T-cell repertoires from more than five Graves' hyperthyroidism patients. Following sampling, methimazole starting at 30 mg daily was given to hyperthyroidism patients, and high-dose intravenous methylprednisolone was given to ophthalmopathy patients. The libraries were constructed in a second round of multiplex PCR and then size-selected and purified. Sequencing of the libraries was done on an Illumina HiSeq2000 using paired-end 100 bp reads. SOAPnuke was used to process the raw data, removing reads that contained adapters or uncalled bases, had a mean Phred below 15, or lacked an exact match to the constant primer or identifier. COPE v1.2.5 was used to merge the high-quality paired reads, and each unique nucleotide sequence was defined as a clonotype. MiTCR v1.1 was used to align clonotypes to the IMGT TRBV, TRBD and TRBJ reference segments. The analysis included only V-J combinations with a frequency above 0.0001, which together covered around 99% of the repertoires. The TCS score was defined as F50 (clonal expansion) divided by E x V (chaos), with BLOSUM62-based TCRdist calculated between CDR3 peptides within each V-J. Welch's t-statistics and random forest reduced 500 to 550 V-J features to some 14, which were used in a naive Bayes classifier (R e1071). Sample size was not statistically predetermined, and blinding of investigators to group allocation was not performed. The paper reports TCR Vbeta CDR3 sequencing of 130 to 150 peripheral blood samples: approximately 41 ophthalmopathy, fewer than 80 hyperthyroidism and approximately 17 progressor patients.

The source is a man aged 30-40 years with Graves disease. Donor details come from another sample of the same person, matched by shared clones. Rearrangement joined TRBV12-3 or TRBV12-4 to TRBJ2-1; 10 of the junction bases match TRBD2. The sample in question was peripheral blood mononuclear cells (PBMCs), obtained at new diagnosis, from a patient treated with antithyroid drugs. The nucleotides read TGTGCCAGCAGTCCCCGGGGGCTAGCGGGAGACGAGCAGTTCTTC. Translated, it gives CASSPRGLAGDEQFF.